Listed below are T cell receptor beta chains from one sample, sequenced in a study of radiation and T cells in renal cell carcinoma. The table came from immunoSEQ multiplex PCR; TCRdb's copy has only in-frame clones and leaves some out. The sample has approximately 110,000 clones, roughly 80% seen once. This sample comprised blood, obtained from a patient whose treatment included radiotherapy and nephrectomy. The receptors shown here come from a woman between 55 and 75 years old with renal cell carcinoma. The CDR3 runs from the conserved cysteine through the conserved F or W. A D gene is named only where the DNA matches it firmly. Some rows have no size entry. The others give once, few or many, or a class for an expanded clone.

abundance,d_gene,j_gene,v_gene,CDR3nt,CDR3aa
.,TRBD2,TRBJ2-3,TRBV9,TGTGCCAGCAGCCCCCTAGGCCGGACTAGCGGGGGGGGGAGCACAGATACGCAGTATTTT,CASSPLGRTSGGGSTDTQYF
.,.,TRBJ2-5,TRBV28,TGTGCCAGCAGCAGGACGCTACAAGAGACCCAGTACTTC,CASSRTLQETQYF
few,.,TRBJ1-1,TRBV30,TGTGCCTGGAGTGTACCTCCAGGGATAAACACTGAAGCTTTCTTT,CAWSVPPGINTEAFF
.,.,TRBJ2-6,TRBV6-1,TGTGCCAGCAGTGAAGCGCTTCTCTGGGGCGAGCCCCAACCTGGGGCCAACGTCCTGACTTTC,CASSEALLWGEPQPGANVLTF
.,TRBD1,TRBJ2-7,TRBV6-1,TGTGCCAGCATGGGACAGGGTTACGAGCAGTACTTC,CASMGQGYEQYF
.,.,TRBJ1-2,TRBV5-4,TGTGCCAGCAGCTTTGCAGGGGAAGGGGGCTACACCTTC,CASSFAGEGGYTF
once,.,TRBJ1-5,TRBV10-3,TGTGCCATCCAGGGGTCGGGGAATCAGCCCCAGCATTTT,CAIQGSGNQPQHF
.,.,TRBJ1-6,TRBV28,TGTGCCAGCAGTTTAGATGGGACCGGGGAATCACCCCTCCACTTT,CASSLDGTGESPLHF
.,.,TRBJ2-5,TRBV15,TGTGCCACCAGCAGGGCCACAGGTTCCAGGGGGACCCAGTACTTC,CATSRATGSRGTQYF
.,.,TRBJ2-3,TRBV4-3,TGCGCCAGCAGCCGGAACCCCTCGACTAGGAGTTGGGTAGATACGCAGTATTTT,CASSRNPSTRSWVDTQYF
few,.,TRBJ2-5,TRBV4-1,TGCGCCAGCCGTCCAGGGCTCCGCATCCAAGAGACCCAGTACTTC,CASRPGLRIQETQYF
.,.,TRBJ2-7,TRBV9,TGTGCCAGCAGCCCTAGCTCCGGAGGCCCCTACGAGCAGTACTTC,CASSPSSGGPYEQYF
few,TRBD1,TRBJ2-5,TRBV6-1,TGTGCCAGCAGTGAGGAAGGGGGCGCCCCAGAGACCCAGTACTTC,CASSEEGGAPETQYF
.,.,TRBJ1-3,TRBV4-1,TGCGCCAGCAGCCAAGTAAGGGGAGGAAACACCATATATTTT,CASSQVRGGNTIYF
.,TRBD1,TRBJ2-7,TRBV11-2,TGTGCCAGCAGCTTTGCTGACAGGGGATACGAGCAGTACTTC,CASSFADRGYEQYF
once,TRBD1,TRBJ2-1,TRBV25-1,TGTGCCAGCAGTGATACATTCCGACAGGGGGCCCATGAGCAGTTCTTC,CASSDTFRQGAHEQFF
.,.,TRBJ1-1,TRBV5-6,TGTGCCAGCCGCCGAGGGTCTGAAGCTTTCTTT,CASRRGSEAFF
.,TRBD1,TRBJ2-7,TRBV2,TGTGCCAGCAGTGATGGGGACAGTAACTTC,CASSDGDSNF
.,TRBD1,TRBJ1-6,TRBV28,TGTGCCAGCAGTTCTCCAGGGGACAGGGGGTTGGGCGGCCATAATTCACCCCTCCACTTT,CASSSPGDRGLGGHNSPLHF
.,.,TRBJ1-1,TRBV19,TGTGCCAGTAGTGTTGGGACACCGAACACTGAAGCTTTCTTT,CASSVGTPNTEAFF
.,TRBD1,TRBJ2-7,TRBV6-1,TGTGCCAGCAGTGCCCTTAAGGGACAGGCGATTACCTACGAGCAGTACTTC,CASSALKGQAITYEQYF
.,.,TRBJ2-5,TRBV11-2,TGTGCCAGCAGCTTAGGTTTCGCCTCGGGGACCCAGTACTTC,CASSLGFASGTQYF
.,.,TRBJ2-5,TRBV6-5,TGTGCCAGCAGTTACTCGCGATTCTATTGGCAAGAGACCCAGTACTTC,CASSYSRFYWQETQYF
.,.,TRBJ2-7,TRBV4-1,TGCGCCAGCAGCCAAGCCCGGGTCCCGTCCTTGTACGAGCAGTACTTC,CASSQARVPSLYEQYF
.,.,TRBJ2-5,TRBV19,TGTGCCAGTAGTGCGGGCCTGGGGGACCAAGAGACCCAGTACTTC,CASSAGLGDQETQYF
.,.,TRBJ2-5,TRBV6-5,TGTGCCAGCAGTCAATCCCGGACCGGACAGACCCAGTACTTC,CASSQSRTGQTQYF
.,.,TRBJ2-5,TRBV6-6,TGTGCCAGCAGTTACTCGAATGTAGGGACCCAGTACTTC,CASSYSNVGTQYF
.,.,TRBJ1-1,TRBV5-1,TGCGCCAGCAGCTTGGACTTGAGGGTTTTTTCTTCGGCTTTCTTT,CASSLDLRVFSSAFF
.,.,TRBJ1-6,TRBV18,TGTGCCAGCTCAACTGAGGGCCATAACTCACCCCTCCACTTT,CASSTEGHNSPLHF
few,TRBD1,TRBJ1-1,TRBV19,TGTGCCAGTAGTGTGACAGGGAGGAACACTGAAGCTTTCTTT,CASSVTGRNTEAFF
.,TRBD2,TRBJ2-7,TRBV7-8,TGTGCCAGCAGCCCGGGACTAGCGGCCTACGAGCAGTACTTC,CASSPGLAAYEQYF
.,.,TRBJ1-5,TRBV19,TGTGCCAGTAGTCCCTATAGCAATCAGCCCCAGCATTTT,CASSPYSNQPQHF
.,TRBD1,TRBJ1-1,TRBV4-3,TGCGCCAGCAGCCAAGACATGACAGGGGGCAATGGGGTTAGCACTGAAGCTTTCTTT,CASSQDMTGGNGVSTEAFF
.,.,TRBJ2-2,TRBV6-5,TGTGCCAGCAGTACTTGGACAGTGGCCGGGGAGCTGTTTTTT,CASSTWTVAGELFF
once,TRBD1,TRBJ1-1,TRBV6-4,TGTGCCAGCAAAGGACAGGGGGCCTTGAACACTGAAGCTTTCTTT,CASKGQGALNTEAFF
.,.,TRBJ2-1,TRBV19,TGTGCCAGTAGTATAAGTCAACAGTTCTACAATGAGCAGTTCTTC,CASSISQQFYNEQFF
.,.,TRBJ2-3,TRBV6-1,TGTGCCAGCAGCCCCGCGGTCTTCACAGATACGCAGTATTTT,CASSPAVFTDTQYF
.,.,TRBJ2-3,TRBV5-1,TGCGCCAGCAGCTTAGGCACAACGGATACGCAGTATTTT,CASSLGTTDTQYF